The 31 T cell receptor beta chains in this list originate from one sample, sequenced in a study of blood T cell repertoires in COVID-19. This table comes from immunoSEQ multiplex PCR, and its TCRdb copy is limited to in-frame clones, with some not included. Here the sample spans about 90,000 clones, around three quarters being singletons. Sequenced sample: peripheral blood. The receptors derive from an older woman with acute or convalescent COVID-19.

The chain combines TRBV29-1 with TRBJ2-1, with 11 bases matching TRBD2. In germline, CDR1 is SQVTM, CDR2 ANQGSEA. With V trimmed by 6 bases and J by 2 bases, 3 bases remained unmatched. The CDR3 loop spans 14 amino acids. The DNA for the CDR3 is TGCAGCGTGAGGGGACTAGCGGCCTACAATGAGCAGTTCTTC. Its translation: CSVRGLAAYNEQFF.

The CDR3 coding sequence is TGTGCCAGTAGTGGCCACAGGGGCGATGAGCAGTTCTTC. Protein: CASSGHRGDEQFF. The chain joins TRBV19 to TRBJ2-1; 7 bases agree with TRBD1. Trimming cost V 5 bases and J 8 bases; bases outside gene matches: 6. Germline V gene sequence: CDR1 LNHDA, CDR2 SQIVND (reference sequence). This CDR3 has 13 amino acids. The full variable domain, completed using reference TRBV19 and TRBJ2-1, is DGGITQSPKYLFRKEGQNVTLSCEQNLNHDAMYWYRQDPGQGLRLIYYSQIVNDFQKGDIAEGYSVSREKKESFPLTVTSAQKNPTAFYLCASSGHRGDEQFFGPGTRLTVL.

This CDR3 reads CASSFGRGYGYTF. In DNA form, the CDR3 reads TGTGCCAGCAGTTTTGGCAGGGGCTATGGCTACACCTTC. The chain combines TRBV6-5 with TRBJ1-2; TRBD1 might be the D (6 bases). This CDR3 is 13 amino acids long. V was trimmed by 4 bases and J by 4 bases, leaving 10 bases between them. Germline assignment: CDR1 MNHEY and CDR2 SVGAGI.

V usage is TRBV3-1 (or the pseudogene TRBV3-2) and J usage is TRBJ1-5; maybe TRBD1 (5 bases). V was trimmed by 4 bases and J by 1 base, leaving 11 bases between them. The CDR3 loop spans 15 amino acids. CDR1 is LGHDT, CDR2 YNNKEL, per germline (reference sequence). The CDR3 is CASSRREGSNQPQHF. CDR3 DNA: TGTGCCAGCAGCCGCAGGGAGGGAAGCAATCAGCCCCAGCATTTT.

The chain joins TRBV4-1 to TRBJ2-3, with D perhaps TRBD2 (6 bases). This CDR3 is built from 17 residues. V was pared by 6 bases and J by 0 bases, with 19 bases between. Germline values: CDR1 MGHRA, CDR2 YSYEKL. The CDR3 DNA reads as TGCGCCAGCAGTCCTCGCTTGGGACTCGCAAGCACAGATACGCAGTATTTT. It codes for CASSPRLGLASTDTQYF.

This clone was detected a few times. This chain uses TRBV24-1 with TRBJ2-1; 11 bases map to TRBD2. Germline CDR1 KGHDR, CDR2 SFDVKD. Trimming removed 0 bases from V and 7 bases from J; junction bases left unmatched: 4. The CDR3 has 16 residues. The CDR3 DNA is TGTGCCACCAGTGATTTGAGACTAGCGGGACTTAATGAGCAGTTCTTC. This translates into CATSDLRLAGLNEQFF.

V and J are TRBV3-1 (or the pseudogene TRBV3-2) and TRBJ1-2; D is ambiguous. The V end lost 0 bases, the J end lost 7 bases, and 15 bases lay between the germline ends. The CDR3 is 15 amino acids. CDR1 LGHDT and CDR2 YNNKEL come from the germline V gene (reference sequence). The CDR3 loop reads CASSQDVLGSRGYTF. The CDR3, as DNA: TGTGCCAGCAGCCAAGATGTATTAGGGAGTCGTGGCTACACCTTC.

V usage is TRBV5-1 and J usage is TRBJ1-1; D uncertain. The CDR3 is 13 amino acids. Per the germline V gene, CDR1 is SGHRS and CDR2 is YFSETQ. The V gene lost 5 bases and the J gene lost 0 bases, with 8 bases spanning the gap. CDR3 region: CASSSPLNTEAFF. DNA of the CDR3: TGCGCCAGCAGTTCCCCTTTGAACACTGAAGCTTTCTTT.

The sample holds a few counts of this clone. Other DNA sequences in this specimen translate into the identical CDR3. This CDR3 is CASSLADRDYGYTF. The DNA of the CDR3 is TGTGCCAGCAGTCTTGCGGACAGGGACTATGGCTACACCTTC. This chain joins TRBV28 and TRBJ1-2, with 8 bases matching TRBD1. The CDR3 is made up of 14 amino acids. Germline V gene data show CDR1 as MDHEN and CDR2 as SYDVKM. The ends lost 5 bases at V and 3 bases at J; junction bases unmatched: 5.

The table lists this clone with a count of one. The junction departs from germline at one end; a sequencing error may be responsible. V usage is TRBV18 and J usage is TRBJ1-6; possible D gene TRBD1, 5 bases. CDR1 is KGHSH, CDR2 LQKENI, per germline. The CDR3 loop spans 14 amino acids. CDR3 residues: CANSPAIQGSPLHF. The CDR3 nucleotides are TGTGCCAACTCACCAGCCATTCAGGGTTCACCCCTCCACTTT.

A few counts support this clone. V and J are TRBV5-4 and TRBJ1-6, with TRBD1 identical over 10 bases. Trimming removed 4 bases from V and 6 bases from J; junction bases left unmatched: 4. The CDR3 is 15 residues long. From germline, CDR1 is SGHNT and CDR2 YYREEE (reference sequence). The CDR3 is CASSEGQGGNSPLHF. The CDR3 region has the DNA TGTGCCAGCAGCGAAGGACAGGGGGGTAATTCACCCCTCCACTTT.

This clone came up once. V gene TRBV2 combines with J gene TRBJ2-4; 10 bases match TRBD1. The trim removed 2 bases at V and 9 bases at J, leaving 4 bases unmatched. CDR1 and CDR2 (germline): SNHLY, FYNNEI. This CDR3 comprises 14 residues. The CDR3 loop is CASSETGQGTIQYF. The CDR3 bases are TGTGCCAGCAGTGAAACGGGACAGGGGACCATTCAGTACTTC.

The V call is TRBV6-5, the J call TRBJ1-1, with 8 bases aligning to TRBD1. Germline V gene data show CDR1 as MNHEY and CDR2 as SVGAGI. J gave up 10 bases and V 6 bases, and 1 base lay outside the gene matches. This CDR3 has 10 amino acids. The CDR3 sequence: CASRDRGAFF. The CDR3 DNA reads as TGTGCCAGCAGAGACAGGGGAGCTTTCTTT.

This sequence joins TRBV3-1 (or the pseudogene TRBV3-2) and TRBJ2-2; 10 bases are shared with TRBD1. Trimming at V came to 4 bases and at J to 4 bases, leaving 6 bases not matched to a gene. Germline assignment: CDR1 LGHDT and CDR2 YNNKEL (reference sequence). This CDR3 has 16 amino acids. CDR3 sequence (DNA): TGTGCCAGCAGCCGACCCGGGACAGGGGTCACCGGGGAGCTGTTTTTT. The encoded protein is CASSRPGTGVTGELFF.

The chain has TRBV28 and TRBJ1-1; no reliable D call. This CDR3 is built from 12 residues. Germline assignment: CDR1 MDHEN and CDR2 SYDVKM. V lost 6 bases to trimming and J lost 8 bases, with 13 bases between them. The CDR3 protein is CASSLTRIEAFF. CDR3 bases: TGTGCCAGCAGCTTGACACGAATCGAAGCTTTCTTT.

The chain combines TRBV7-2 with TRBJ2-1; 9 bases match TRBD2. V lost 2 bases to trimming and J lost 6 bases; unmatched junction nucleotides: 5. The CDR3 is 15 residues long. Germline V CDR1 and CDR2: SGHTA, FQGNSA. The CDR3 DNA reads as TGTGCCAGCAGCTTATGGGCGGGGGGGATCAATGAGCAGTTCTTC. The encoded protein is CASSLWAGGINEQFF.

This clone was observed a few times. V is TRBV28 and J is TRBJ2-7; tentatively, D is TRBD2 (6 bases). The V end was cut by 1 base, the J end by 3 bases, with 16 bases between. CDR1 is MDHEN and CDR2 is SYDVKM in the germline V gene. CDR3 length equals 16 residues. The CDR3 DNA sequence: TGTGCCAGCAGTTTATCGGGGGAAGGACTTCGCTACGAGCAGTACTTC. Translating it yields CASSLSGEGLRYEQYF.

This clone was picked up one time. The chain is built from TRBV6-5 and TRBJ1-3; 7 nucleotides agree with TRBD1. V lost 6 bases to trimming and J lost 4 bases; unmatched junction nucleotides: 9. The CDR3 extends over 15 amino acids. Germline V gene lookup returns CDR1 MNHEY and CDR2 SVGAGI. The DNA for the CDR3 is TGTGCCAGCAGCCTATGGCAGGGGGTGGGAAACACCATATATTTT. This codes for CASSLWQGVGNTIYF.

The table lists this clone with a count of one. The CDR3 spells CASTQYITDTQYF. For the CDR3, the DNA is TGTGCCAGCACACAGTACATCACAGATACGCAGTATTTT. The chain couples TRBV6-5 to TRBJ2-3, with D unresolved. V was clipped by 7 bases and J by 2 bases, with 10 bases between them. Germline V gene lookup returns CDR1 MNHEY and CDR2 SVGAGI. CDR3 length equals 13 residues.

This clone showed up just once. This rearrangement joins TRBV9 to TRBJ2-1; a possible D gene is TRBD2 (5 bases). V was clipped by 0 bases and J by 10 bases, with 8 bases between them. The germline CDR1 and CDR2 sequences are SGDLS and YYNGEE. The CDR3 is 12 residues long. CDR3 loop: CASSVGSGEQFF. The CDR3 bases are TGTGCCAGCAGCGTAGGAAGCGGCGAGCAGTTCTTC.

This clone was observed once. The genes are TRBV6-6 and TRBJ2-1, with 8 bases aligning to TRBD2. The CDR3 runs 15 residues. CDR1 is MNHNY, CDR2 SVGAGI, per germline (reference sequence). Trimming took 6 bases from V and 2 from J; bases not matched to a gene: 6. CDR3 coding DNA: TGTGCCAGCAGGCGAGGACTAGCTACCTACAATGAGCAGTTCTTC. Protein product: CASRRGLATYNEQFF.

The chain has TRBV30 and TRBJ2-7; 11 nucleotides agree with TRBD2. This CDR3 spans 13 amino acids. The germline CDR1 and CDR2 sequences are GTSNPN and SVGIG (reference sequence). V trimming: 7 bases; J trimming: 3 bases; junction bases outside the gene matches: 5. Here the CDR3 DNA reads TGTGCCTCCGCCGGGACTAGCGGCTACGAGCAGTACTTC. This gives the protein CASAGTSGYEQYF.

This chain links TRBV10-1 with TRBJ1-2; TRBD1 might be the D (6 bases). Germline V gene sequence: CDR1 WNHNN, CDR2 SYGVQD (reference sequence). There are 12 residues in the CDR3. Between the trimmed V and J ends, which lost 3 bases and 8 bases, there was a span of 10 bases. CDR3 region: CASSEQGDGYTF. The CDR3 region has the DNA TGCGCCAGCAGTGAACAGGGCGACGGCTACACCTTC.

V usage is TRBV2 and J usage is TRBJ2-5, with TRBD2 as a possible D gene (5 bases). Germline-derived CDR1 and CDR2 are SNHLY and FYNNEI. The CDR3 is 12 amino acids. Deletions cut 7 bases from V and 1 base from J, with 7 bases between. The CDR3 loop reads CASIGLQETQYF. CDR3 DNA: TGTGCCAGCATTGGACTCCAAGAGACCCAGTACTTC.

The chain recombines TRBV7-2 with TRBJ2-7; D not resolved. The V gene lost 1 base and the J gene lost 4 bases, with 8 bases spanning the gap. Germline CDR1 SGHTA, CDR2 FQGNSA. This CDR3 is built from 13 residues. The DNA for the CDR3 is TGTGCCAGCAGCTTAGGACGGAGTTACGAGCAGTACTTC. This gives the protein CASSLGRSYEQYF.

The CDR3 nucleotides are TGTGCCAGCATGCGCGGCGGGAGCTACGAGCAGTACTTC. Its protein is CASMRGGSYEQYF. This chain joins TRBV27 and TRBJ2-7, with 7 bases aligning to TRBD2. This CDR3 has 13 residues. Germline CDR1 MNHEY, CDR2 SMNVEV (reference sequence). V lost 7 bases, J lost 3 bases, and 6 bases stayed unmatched.

The CDR3 protein is CASSPGTGTPTNEKLFF. The DNA for the CDR3 is TGTGCCAGCAGCCCGGGGACAGGGACTCCAACTAATGAAAAACTGTTTTTT. The J gene is TRBJ1-4, the V gene TRBV7-2; 9 bases are shared with TRBD1. V gave up 5 bases and J gave up 0 bases; unmatched junction bases: 7. CDR1 is SGHTA, CDR2 FQGNSA, per germline. The CDR3 is 17 amino acids.

The chain uses TRBV7-8 and TRBJ2-3, with 8 bases matching TRBD2. CDR3 size: 14 residues. The germline CDR1 and CDR2 sequences are SGHVS and FQNEAQ. After removal of 5 bases from V and 5 bases from J, the junction contained 6 bases not matched to a gene. This chain's CDR3 is CASSVRLAIDTQYF. CDR3 DNA: TGTGCCAGCAGCGTACGACTAGCGATAGATACGCAGTATTTT.

The CDR3 coding sequence is TGTGCCTGGTTACAGGGTAGGAACACTGAAGCTTTCTTT. The encoded protein is CAWLQGRNTEAFF. The rearrangement joins TRBV30 to TRBJ1-1; maybe TRBD1 (6 bases). CDR3 length equals 13 residues. Looked up from germline, CDR1 is GTSNPN and CDR2 is SVGIG (reference sequence). V was pared by 5 bases and J by 1 base, with 11 bases between.

The V gene is TRBV5-1, the J gene TRBJ2-3, with 7 positions matching TRBD1. After removal of 4 bases from V and 1 base from J, the junction contained 3 bases not matched to a gene. This CDR3 region has 14 residues. Germline V gene data show CDR1 as SGHRS and CDR2 as YFSETQ. In DNA form, the CDR3 reads TGCGCCAGCAGCGCTGGGACAGGCACAGATACGCAGTATTTT. Its protein is CASSAGTGTDTQYF.

CDR3 sequence: CAAPGTGNSPLHF. CDR3 bases: TGTGCCGCCCCGGGGACAGGGAATTCACCCCTCCACTTT. The rearrangement links TRBV30 to TRBJ1-6, with 9 nucleotides matching TRBD1. There are 13 residues in the CDR3. Trimming removed 8 bases from V and 7 bases from J; junction bases left unmatched: 6. In germline, CDR1 is GTSNPN, CDR2 SVGIG (reference sequence).